This is a list of T cell receptor beta chains from one sample in a study of blood T cell repertoires in COVID-19. Some clones are missing from TCRdb's copy, which holds only in-frame ones; the method was immunoSEQ multiplex PCR. The table records about 130,000 clones, roughly 90% of them present only once. The specimen was peripheral blood. The origin of the receptors is a man in his 60s with COVID-19, enrolled during active disease. Both conserved end residues are part of each CDR3. The D gene is left open where the match is weak. Some rows have no size entry. The others give once, few or many, or a class for an expanded clone.

d_gene	abundance	j_gene	v_gene	CDR3aa	CDR3nt
TRBD1	-	TRBJ2-6	TRBV10-3	CAISPRTGTSLGANVLTF	TGTGCCATCAGTCCTAGGACAGGTACTTCTCTGGGGGCCAACGTCCTGACTTTC
-	-	TRBJ1-2	TRBV9	CASSNPTGFGYTF	TGTGCCAGCAGTAACCCTACAGGGTTTGGCTACACCTTC
TRBD1	-	TRBJ1-4	TRBV11-2	CASSQRQGTDLGKLFF	TGTGCCAGCAGCCAACGACAGGGGACCGACCTTGGGAAACTGTTTTTT
-	-	TRBJ1-1	TRBV4-2	CASSQDRAPGSEAFF	TGTGCCAGCAGCCAAGATAGGGCCCCAGGGTCTGAAGCTTTCTTT
-	once	TRBJ1-1	TRBV21-1	CASSTLGTGEFTEAFF	TGTGCCAGCAGCACCCTAGGGACAGGGGAATTTACTGAAGCTTTCTTT
-	-	TRBJ2-7	TRBV12-3/TRBV12-4	CASSREYEQYF	TGTGCCAGCAGTCGCGAATACGAGCAGTACTTC
TRBD1	-	TRBJ2-7	TRBV9	CASSAGQGLFF	TGTGCCAGCAGCGCCGGACAGGGGCTCTTTTTC
TRBD1	-	TRBJ1-6	TRBV27	CASSPGTATYNSPLHF	TGTGCCAGCAGTCCTGGGACAGCAACCTATAATTCACCCCTCCACTTT
-	-	TRBJ1-1	TRBV2	CASSEHRGGNTEAFF	TGTGCCAGCAGTGAACACAGAGGAGGGAACACTGAAGCTTTCTTT
-	-	TRBJ2-3	TRBV5-1	CASSHGAGITDTQYF	TGCGCCAGCAGCCATGGGGCGGGGATCACAGATACGCAGTATTTT
-	-	TRBJ2-2	TRBV5-1	CASSRAENTNTGELFF	TGCGCCAGCAGCCGAGCGGAGAATACGAACACCGGGGAGCTGTTTTTT
TRBD2	-	TRBJ2-1	TRBV27	CASSLSGSNEQFF	TGTGCCAGCAGTCTTAGCGGGAGCAATGAGCAGTTCTTC
TRBD1	-	TRBJ2-7	TRBV6-5	CASSFSGQGYEQYF	TGTGCCAGCAGTTTCTCAGGACAGGGCTACGAGCAGTACTTC
-	-	TRBJ2-3	TRBV30	CATHTYSTDTQYF	TGTGCCACCCATACCTACAGCACAGATACGCAGTATTTT
TRBD1	-	TRBJ1-2	TRBV11-2	CASSPGQGGGGYTF	TGTGCCAGCAGTCCGGGACAGGGTGGGGGTGGCTACACCTTC